The T cell receptor beta chain under discussion was sequenced for a study of blood T cell repertoires in COVID-19. About the research overall: Sites across the United States, Italy and Spain contributed samples from acute and convalescent COVID-19. PBMCs, B-cell-depleted T cells, or T cells were the source of the cDNA or gDNA that made up the material.

How the authors handled the data: Amplification from reference gene primers served as the basis for estimated nucleated cell counts. TCRdb keeps only in-frame clones here, not all; method: immunoSEQ multiplex PCR. V and J calls and clone size follow that table, whereas D and trimming were derived from the DNA. The data hold 140,000 or so clones, with approximately 89% observed a single time. Sample: peripheral blood. This clonotype was obtained from a human donor in a cohort sampled during active COVID-19.

DNA for the CDR3: TGTGCCAGTGAACCGGGACAGGAGAACACTGAAGCTTTCTTT. As protein: CASEPGQENTEAFF. The rearrangement uses TRBV19 and TRBJ1-1; 8 positions agree with TRBD1. The CDR3 spans 14 residues. V was clipped by 8 bases and J by 1 base; unmatched bases: 6. Per germline, CDR1 LNHDA and CDR2 SQIVND (reference sequence).